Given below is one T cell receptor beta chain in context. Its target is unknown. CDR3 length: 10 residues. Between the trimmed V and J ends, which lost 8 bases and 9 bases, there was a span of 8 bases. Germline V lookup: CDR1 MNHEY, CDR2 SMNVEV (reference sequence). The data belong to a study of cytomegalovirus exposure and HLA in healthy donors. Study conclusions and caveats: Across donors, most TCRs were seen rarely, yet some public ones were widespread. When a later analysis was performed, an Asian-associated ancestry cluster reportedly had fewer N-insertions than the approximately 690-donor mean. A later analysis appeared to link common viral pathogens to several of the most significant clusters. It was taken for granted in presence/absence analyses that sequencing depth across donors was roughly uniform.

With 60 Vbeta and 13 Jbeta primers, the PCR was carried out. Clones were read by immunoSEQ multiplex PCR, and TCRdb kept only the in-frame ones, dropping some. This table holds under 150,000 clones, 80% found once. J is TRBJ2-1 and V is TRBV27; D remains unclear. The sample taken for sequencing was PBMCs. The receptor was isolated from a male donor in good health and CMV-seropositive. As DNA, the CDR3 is TGTGCCAGCGGTCGGTGTGAGCAGTTCTTC. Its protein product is CASGRCEQFF.